This T cell receptor (beta chain) stems from a study of shared clonotypes between healthy human individuals. Findings and limits, study-wide: Unshared clonotypes carried lower generation probabilities than those common to all four donors. In the sorted subsets, rarefaction showed sequencing was incomplete despite large depth.

Study processing details: ImmunoSEQ gave junction-only sequences without quality scores, so filtering differed. Using immunoSEQ multiplex PCR, the repertoire was profiled, and TCRdb retains in-frame clones only, with some absent. The DNA was the basis for D and trimming; V, J and clone size are from that table. The sample records approximately 2,000,000 clones, 85% to 95% being singletons. Notes on this clone: The antigen remains undetermined.

Germline assignment: CDR1 MNHNS and CDR2 SASEGT. Trimming removed 2 bases from V and 2 bases from J; junction bases left unmatched: 4. The CDR3 sequence is 16 residues long. Sequenced material: naive CD4+ T cells from PBMCs. The subset denotes: CD45RA+ positively selected. V is TRBV6-1 and J is TRBJ1-3; 9 bases line up with TRBD1. The origin of this receptor is a man between 18 and 29 years old in good health. Some clones in this sample may be carry-over from other donors' samples. DNA of the CDR3: TGTGCCAGCAGTGAAAAGGACAGGGGTACTGGAAACACCATATATTTT. It yields the protein CASSEKDRGTGNTIYF.